This is a list of T cell receptor beta chains from one sample in a study of Ad26.COV2.S vaccination and SARS-CoV-2 variants. Data came from immunoSEQ multiplex PCR; TCRdb stores just in-frame clones and leaves some out. Here the sample spans roughly 700,000 clones, around 90% being singletons. The sequencing here drew on peripheral blood, taken in a trial of Ad26.COV2.S vaccine versus placebo. Every receptor here comes from a person aged 18-60 years who received the Ad26.COV2.S COVID-19 vaccine or a placebo. Each CDR3 is given with its conserved first and last residue. D genes are given only for firm matches. Only part of the rows carry a size: once, few, many, or a class if the clone is expanded.

TRBJ2-7 . TRBV5-6 TRBD1 TGTGCCAGCAGCTTGAGGGGGCCGTCCCGGGACAGGGTCCCCTACGAGCAGTACTTC CASSLRGPSRDRVPYEQYF
TRBJ1-4 . TRBV6-5 . TGTGCCAGCACGGTACAGGGCGGTGAAAAACTGTTTTTT CASTVQGGEKLFF
TRBJ1-1 . TRBV7-8 . TGTGCCAGCAGCTTGTTCCGGCCTGGACAGTCACCGAACACTGAAGCTTTCTTT CASSLFRPGQSPNTEAFF
TRBJ1-2 . TRBV6-5 TRBD1 TGTGCCAGCAGTCGACAGGGTAGCTATGGCTACACCTTC CASSRQGSYGYTF
TRBJ2-7 . TRBV27 TRBD1 TGTGCCAGCAGTTTATCGAGCGGCGCCGACAGGGCACTAATCTACGAGCAGTACTTC CASSLSSGADRALIYEQYF
TRBJ2-1 . TRBV3-1/TRBV3-2 TRBD2 TGTGCCAGCAGCCCCTACACTAGCGCGTCCCTCCCTGAGCAGTTCTTC CASSPYTSASLPEQFF
TRBJ1-5 few TRBV6-5 . TGTGCCAGCAGTTTTACAGGTAATCAGCCCCAGCATTTT CASSFTGNQPQHF
TRBJ1-2 . TRBV15 . TGTGCCACCAGCAGAGGGGTCCGCTCGGGTGACTATGGCTACACCTTC CATSRGVRSGDYGYTF
TRBJ2-7 . TRBV12-3/TRBV12-4 . TGTGCCAGCAGTTACCTGAGAGGGGACGAGCAGTACTTC CASSYLRGDEQYF
TRBJ2-5 . TRBV19 . TGTGCCAGTAGTATAAGATACAGGTCCCAGACCTCCCAAGAGACCCAGTACTTC CASSIRYRSQTSQETQYF
TRBJ2-1 . TRBV4-3 TRBD2 TGCGCCAGCAGCCCGCGACTAGCGACCCATGAGCAGTTCTTC CASSPRLATHEQFF
TRBJ2-5 . TRBV7-8 . TGTGCCAGCATGGGGGGAGGGACCCAGTACTTC CASMGGGTQYF
TRBJ1-1 . TRBV29-1 . TGCAGCGTTGGCCTGAACACTGAAGCTTTCTTT CSVGLNTEAFF
TRBJ1-1 . TRBV11-2 . TGTGCCAGCAGCCCCTCAGGGCTAGAAGCTTTCTTT CASSPSGLEAFF
TRBJ1-2 few TRBV7-9 . TGTGCCAGCAGCTTAGGGACAGCCAACTATGGCTACACCTTC CASSLGTANYGYTF
TRBJ2-1 . TRBV19 TRBD2 TGTGCCAGTAGTACGGTCGGGACTAGCGGGGGGAATGAGCAGTTCTTC CASSTVGTSGGNEQFF
TRBJ1-1 . TRBV2 . TGTGCCTCCAAGGGGGGAGGCACTGAAGCTTTCTTT CASKGGGTEAFF
TRBJ2-5 . TRBV7-2 TRBD2 TGTGCCAGCAGCTTACCGGGGGGTCTCCAAGAGACCCAGTACTTC CASSLPGGLQETQYF
TRBJ1-2 . TRBV18 . TGTGCCAGCTCATCGAATGGAGGCCCGGACTATGGCTACACCTTC CASSSNGGPDYGYTF
TRBJ2-1 . TRBV27 . TGTGCCAGCAGTTTCTATAATGAGCAGTTCTTC CASSFYNEQFF
TRBJ1-5 . TRBV6-5 . TGTGCCAGCAATTTCGACGGTTATAATCAGCCCCAGCATTTT CASNFDGYNQPQHF
TRBJ2-5 once TRBV9 TRBD1 TGTGCCAGCAGCGTAGGGGCAGGGGGCACGGAGACCCAGTACTTC CASSVGAGGTETQYF
TRBJ1-3 . TRBV4-2 . TGTGCCAGCAGCCAAGTGGAGAAAGTCTCTGGAAACACCATATATTTT CASSQVEKVSGNTIYF
TRBJ1-2 . TRBV24-1 TRBD1 TGTGCCACTCAGGCGACAGGGGGCAATGGCTACACCTTC CATQATGGNGYTF
TRBJ2-5 . TRBV14 TRBD1 TGTGCCAGCAGCCAAAGGGGGCTGGTGACCCAGTACTTC CASSQRGLVTQYF
TRBJ2-5 . TRBV5-5 . TGTGCCAGCAGCTCCGGAGGGCTCCCCTTCCAAGAGACCCAGTACTTC CASSSGGLPFQETQYF
TRBJ1-1 . TRBV7-2 . TGTGCCAGCAGTCATCCCCAGGGGATGAACACTGAAGCTTTCTTT CASSHPQGMNTEAFF
TRBJ1-6 . TRBV14 . TGTGCCAGCAGCCAAGTTGGGTGGGGGGAGTCACCCCTCCACTTT CASSQVGWGESPLHF
TRBJ1-5 . TRBV30 . TGTGCCTGGAGCGCAACCAGGGAGAGCAATCAGCCCCAGCATTTT CAWSATRESNQPQHF
TRBJ1-6 . TRBV18 . TGTGCCAGCTCACCTGAGGCAGGGTTATCACCCCTCCACTTT CASSPEAGLSPLHF
TRBJ2-1 . TRBV9 TRBD1 TGTGCCAGCAGCGTAGTAATGGAACCGGGACAGGGCTCCAATGAGCAGTTCTTC CASSVVMEPGQGSNEQFF
TRBJ1-5 . TRBV12-3/TRBV12-4 . TGTGCCAGCAGTTCTGGTGGGGAGCGGCCCCAGCATTTT CASSSGGERPQHF
TRBJ2-1 . TRBV11-2 . TGTGCCAGCAGCTTTTTACCGGGACCAGTGCCCAATGAGCAGTTCTTC CASSFLPGPVPNEQFF
TRBJ2-1 . TRBV10-3 TRBD1 TGTGCCATCAGTGCAGGACAGGGAAATAGAGATGAGCAGTTCTTC CAISAGQGNRDEQFF
TRBJ1-1 . TRBV12-3/TRBV12-4 . TGTGCCAGCCTCCGAGGGGGTACCACTGAAGCTTTCTTT CASLRGGTTEAFF
TRBJ2-1 . TRBV24-1 TRBD1 TGTGCCACCAGTGATTTGCATACAGGGGGCGGGGATGAGCAGTTCTTC CATSDLHTGGGDEQFF
TRBJ2-5 . TRBV18 TRBD1 TGTGCCAGCTCACCCCCGCAGACAGGGAAAGAGACCCAGTACTTC CASSPPQTGKETQYF
TRBJ2-5 . TRBV5-6 . TGTGCCAGCAGCTTAGGTCACGGAGAGACCCAGTACTTC CASSLGHGETQYF
TRBJ1-2 . TRBV4-2 TRBD1 TGTGCCAGCAGCCAAGGGGCAGGGACAGGGGGCTATGGCTACACCTTC CASSQGAGTGGYGYTF
TRBJ1-2 . TRBV21-1 . TGTGCCAACGAGTCCCGGGATTTCTTC CANESRDFF
TRBJ2-3 . TRBV2 . TGTGCCAGCAGTGAAGGTGGTACGCAGTATTTT CASSEGGTQYF